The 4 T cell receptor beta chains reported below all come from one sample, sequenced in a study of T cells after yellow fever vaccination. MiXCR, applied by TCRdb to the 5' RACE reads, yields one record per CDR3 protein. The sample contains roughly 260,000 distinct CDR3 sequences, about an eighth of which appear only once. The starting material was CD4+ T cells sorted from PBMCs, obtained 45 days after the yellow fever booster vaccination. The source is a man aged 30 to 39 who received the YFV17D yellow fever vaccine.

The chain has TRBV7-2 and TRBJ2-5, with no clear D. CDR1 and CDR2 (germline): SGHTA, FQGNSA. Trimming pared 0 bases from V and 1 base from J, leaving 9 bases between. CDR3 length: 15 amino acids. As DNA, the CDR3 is TGTGCCAGCAGCTTAGCCCGGGCAACCCAAGAGACCCAGTACTTC. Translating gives CASSLARATQETQYF.

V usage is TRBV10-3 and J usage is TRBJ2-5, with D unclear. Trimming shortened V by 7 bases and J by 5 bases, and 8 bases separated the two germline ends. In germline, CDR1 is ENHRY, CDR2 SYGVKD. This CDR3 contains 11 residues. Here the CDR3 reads CAIMARETQYF. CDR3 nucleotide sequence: TGTGCCATCATGGCCCGGGAGACCCAGTACTTC.

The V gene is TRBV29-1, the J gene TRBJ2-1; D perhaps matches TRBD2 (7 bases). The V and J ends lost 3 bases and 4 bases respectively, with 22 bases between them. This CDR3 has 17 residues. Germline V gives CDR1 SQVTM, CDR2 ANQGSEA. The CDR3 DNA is TGCAGCGTTGAGGGGGCGGAGCGGGTCGGGGGGTACAATGAGCAGTTCTTC. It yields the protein CSVEGAERVGGYNEQFF.

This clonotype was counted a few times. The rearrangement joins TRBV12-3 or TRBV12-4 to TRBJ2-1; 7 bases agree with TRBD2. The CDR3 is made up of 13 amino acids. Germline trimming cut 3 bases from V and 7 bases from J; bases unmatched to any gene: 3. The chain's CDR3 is CASSFLAGNEQFF. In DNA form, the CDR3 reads TGTGCCAGCAGTTTTTTAGCGGGTAATGAGCAGTTCTTC.